This T cell receptor beta chain was captured in a study of T cell responses to AZD1222 COVID-19 vaccine. Study observations and caveats: Spike-specific TCR breadth and depth rose after two AZD1222 doses.

A note on this clone: Its cognate antigen is unknown.

Per the germline V gene, CDR1 is LNHDA and CDR2 is SQIVND (reference sequence). V lost 5 bases and J 2 bases, leaving 13 bases between the germline ends. The CDR3 is 14 amino acids. Method: immunoSEQ multiplex PCR; TCRdb's copy keeps in-frame clones and lacks some. The profile covers some 170,000 clones, with roughly 94% appearing a single time and around 1% taken by the ten largest. The origin of this receptor is an adult who received the AZD1222 COVID-19 vaccine. The sample consisted of peripheral blood, taken 28 days after the second AZD1222 dose. This chain joins TRBV19 and TRBJ2-7; perhaps TRBD2 as D (6 bases). The CDR3 DNA is TGTGCCAGTAGTGGAGGGATGGTCACCTACGAGCAGTACTTC. Its protein product is CASSGGMVTYEQYF.